Listed here are 14 T cell receptor beta chains from one sample, sequenced in a study of T-cell reconstitution after alpha-beta-depleted transplantation in children. Preparation of the TCRbeta library used unique molecular identifiers. TCRdb processed the PCR reads anew with MiXCR; each CDR3 protein has one entry. The table lists 500,000 to 600,000 distinct CDR3 sequences, over 25% of them singletons. Here the sequenced sample was PBMCs from the stem cell graft donor, taken from the stem cell graft. The receptors originated from a human donor who donated a stem cell graft to a child with aplastic anemia.

This clonotype has more than one count but fewer than ten. The V call is TRBV7-8, the J call TRBJ2-7; tentative D call: TRBD2 (5 bases). Germline lookup yields CDR1 SGHVS and CDR2 FQNEAQ. Trimming pared 1 base from V and 4 bases from J, leaving 14 bases between. CDR3 length equals 15 residues. In nucleotides, the CDR3 is TGTGCCAGCAGCTTAGGCGATGGTAGCGTATACGAGCAGTACGTC. Translating it yields CASSLGDGSVYEQYV.

This chain connects TRBV12-3 or TRBV12-4 to TRBJ2-7; the D is unclear. V lost 7 bases, J lost 3 bases, and 25 bases lay in between. The CDR3 is made up of 17 amino acids. CDR3 sequence: CASTNLRLPRSNYEQYV. In DNA, the CDR3 is TGTGCCAGCACCAACCTCAGACTGCCAAGATCCAACTACGAGCAGTACGTC.

The chain employs TRBV9 and TRBJ2-1; D is uncertain. V gave up 1 base and J gave up 2 bases, with 10 bases separating them. The CDR3 runs to 15 residues. Germline V gives CDR1 SGDLS, CDR2 YYNGEE. The chain's CDR3 is CASSVHILAYNEQFF. For the CDR3, the DNA is TGTGCCAGCAGCGTACACATCCTAGCCTACAATGAGCAGTTCTTC. Full variable domain (missing parts from reference TRBV9 and TRBJ2-1): DSGVTQTPKHLITATGQRVTLRCSPRSGDLSVYWYQQSLDQGLQFLIQYYNGEERAKGNILERFSAQQFPDLHSELNLSSLELGDSALYFCASSVHILAYNEQFFGPGTRLTVL.

The chain couples TRBV28 to TRBJ1-5, with D possibly being TRBD1 (5 bases). V lost 7 bases and J lost 4, with 14 bases in between. CDR3 length: 14 residues. The germline CDR1 and CDR2 sequences are MDHEN and SYDVKM. The CDR3 spells CASTILWGNQPQHF. CDR3 nucleotides: TGTGCCAGCACCATACTGTGGGGGAATCAGCCCCAGCATTTT.

This clonotype was picked up a small number of times. V is TRBV7-2 and J is TRBJ2-5; 11 bases are a match to TRBD2. The CDR3 consists of 14 residues. The junction had 3 bases not matched to a gene; V was cut back by 5 bases and J by 4 bases. Germline V gene lookup returns CDR1 SGHTA and CDR2 FQGNSA. CDR3 amino acids: CASSGGLAGETQYF. As DNA, the CDR3 is TGTGCCAGCAGCGGAGGACTAGCGGGAGAGACCCAGTACTTC.

The chain is built from TRBV28 and TRBJ2-5, with 12 nucleotides matching TRBD2. The CDR3 spans 18 residues. CDR1 MDHEN and CDR2 SYDVKM come from the germline V gene. With V trimmed by 6 bases and J by 1 base, 12 bases remained unmatched. The CDR3 protein is CASRYRTSGTPRQETQYF. For the CDR3, the DNA is TGTGCCAGCAGGTATAGGACTAGCGGGACCCCTCGCCAAGAGACCCAGTACTTC.

The V and J genes are TRBV29-1 and TRBJ2-2, with D unclear. Germline CDR1 and CDR2: SQVTM and ANQGSEA. The length of the CDR3 is 14 residues. V lost 5 bases to trimming and J lost 2 bases, with 12 bases between them. Here the CDR3 DNA reads TGCAGCGTTTCGTTCCACGACAACACCGGGGAGCTGTTTTTT. It codes for CSVSFHDNTGELFF.

J is TRBJ2-1 and V is TRBV3-1; 8 bases line up with TRBD2. V was clipped by 2 bases and J by 7 bases; unmatched bases: 7. Germline CDR1 and CDR2: LGHDT and YNNKEL (reference sequence). The CDR3 is 15 residues long. CDR3 loop: CASSQTTSGVNEQFF. CDR3 sequence (DNA): TGTGCCAGCAGCCAAACAACTAGCGGTGTGAATGAGCAGTTCTTC.

This rearrangement joins TRBV12-3 or TRBV12-4 to TRBJ2-1; TRBD1 aligns across 8 bases. The CDR3 is 14 amino acids. The J segment lost 7 bases and the V segment lost 3 bases, leaving 5 bases of the junction unmatched. CDR3 sequence: CASSFGDRGNEQFF. CDR3 nucleotides: TGTGCCAGCAGTTTTGGAGACAGGGGTAATGAGCAGTTCTTC.

The table lists this clonotype with a few counts. The chain combines TRBV27 with TRBJ1-2; 11 bases are a match to TRBD1. In germline, CDR1 is MNHEY, CDR2 SMNVEV (reference sequence). The CDR3 consists of 15 residues. V shed 6 bases, J shed 4 bases, and the junction held 7 bases outside the gene matches. CDR3 sequence (DNA): TGTGCCAGCAGGCAGGACAGGGGGCCGTCCTATGGCTACACCTTC. Translating gives CASRQDRGPSYGYTF.

This clonotype was counted between two and nine times. The chain links TRBV7-8 to TRBJ2-1; 8 bases are a match to TRBD2. There are 14 residues in the CDR3. CDR1 SGHVS and CDR2 FQNEAQ come from the germline V gene. The CDR3 here is CSGGRSGRWSEQFF. The CDR3 coding sequence is TGTTCAGGTGGTCGAAGCGGGAGATGGAGTGAGCAGTTCTTC. The variable domain in full, completed from reference TRBV7-8 and TRBJ2-1, reads GAGVSQSPRYKVAKRGQDVALRCDPISGHVSLFWYQQALGQGPEFLTYFQNEAQLDKSGLPSDRFFAERPEGSVSTLKIQRTQQEDSAVYLCSGGRSGRWSEQFFGPGTRLTVL.

In its sample, this clonotype was seen a few times. The chain recombines TRBV20-1 with TRBJ1-5; unclear D gene. The germline gives CDR1 DFQATT, CDR2 SNEGSKA (reference sequence). Trimming cost V 3 bases and J 5 bases, with 8 bases left between them. This CDR3 contains 12 residues. The CDR3 region has the DNA TGCAGTGCTAGCTCTGAATATCAGCCCCAGCATTTT. Amino acid sequence: CSASSEYQPQHF.

This clonotype was observed a handful of times. The chain carries TRBV29-1 and TRBJ2-2, with a weak D call TRBD1 (6 bases). The CDR3 has 14 amino acids. V dropped 4 bases and J dropped 4 bases, with 13 bases sitting between them. From germline, CDR1 is SQVTM and CDR2 ANQGSEA. CDR3 nucleotides: TGCAGCGTTGCTGGCAGGGGATCCACCGGGGAGCTGTTTTTT. It yields the protein CSVAGRGSTGELFF.

This clonotype has more than one count but fewer than ten. V is TRBV12-3 or TRBV12-4 and J is TRBJ2-2, with D hard to call. Trimming stripped 6 bases from V and 7 bases from J, with 12 bases between. The CDR3 runs 13 residues. The CDR3 reads CASREAGNGELFF. In DNA form, the CDR3 reads TGTGCCAGCAGAGAGGCAGGCAACGGGGAGCTGTTTTTT.